The next 23 T cell receptor beta chains were all read from a single sample in a study of blood T cell repertoires in COVID-19. TCRdb keeps only in-frame clones here, not all; method: immunoSEQ multiplex PCR. The sample carries 200,000 to 250,000 clones, approximately 90% recorded once. Sequences were obtained from peripheral blood. The receptors stem from a man in his 60s with COVID-19, enrolled during active disease.

The genes are TRBV11-3 and TRBJ2-3; 11 nucleotides match TRBD1. J was trimmed by 4 bases and V by 3 bases; bases with no gene match: 3. This CDR3 is built from 15 residues. Germline CDR1 and CDR2: SGHNT and YENEEA. The CDR3 coding sequence is TGTGCCAGCAGCTTGGGACAGGGGGGCGCAGATACGCAGTATTTT. As protein: CASSLGQGGADTQYF.

The V call is TRBV28, the J call TRBJ1-5, with D possibly matching TRBD1 (6 bases). The CDR3 contains 14 residues. Between the trimmed V and J ends, which lost 5 bases and 7 bases, there was a span of 15 bases. Germline V gene lookup returns CDR1 MDHEN and CDR2 SYDVKM. The chain's CDR3 is CASSMGAQVQPQHF. CDR3 coding DNA: TGTGCCAGCAGTATGGGGGCCCAGGTCCAGCCCCAGCATTTT.

J is TRBJ1-5 and V is TRBV6-5; 8 nucleotides line up with TRBD1. The CDR3 consists of 14 residues. V was pared by 6 bases and J by 3 bases, with 4 bases of the junction left unmatched. CDR1 MNHEY and CDR2 SVGAGI come from the germline V gene. The chain's CDR3 is CASRPGQVNQPQHF. The CDR3 DNA follows: TGTGCCAGCAGACCGGGACAGGTCAATCAGCCCCAGCATTTT.

The rearrangement uses TRBV18 and TRBJ2-2, with D possibly matching TRBD1 (6 bases). Between the trimmed V and J ends, which lost 3 bases and 4 bases, there was a span of 12 bases. Germline-derived CDR1 and CDR2 are KGHSH and LQKENI. The CDR3 extends over 15 amino acids. DNA for the CDR3: TGTGCCAGCTCACCGGTCCAGGGGTCCACCGGGGAGCTGTTTTTT. It yields the protein CASSPVQGSTGELFF.

The V call is TRBV9, the J call TRBJ2-3; 7 bases map to TRBD2. With V trimmed by 0 bases and J by 2 bases, 6 bases remained unmatched. Germline V gene sequence: CDR1 SGDLS, CDR2 YYNGEE. The CDR3 is 16 residues long. The CDR3 coding sequence is TGTGCCAGCAGCGTAGCCGAGACTAGCATCACAGATACGCAGTATTTT. This gives the protein CASSVAETSITDTQYF.

Note on this clone: Other DNA sequences of this sample code for an identical CDR3. The rearrangement uses TRBV10-3 and TRBJ2-7; a weak D match, TRBD1 (5 bases). Trimming took 3 bases from V and 4 from J, leaving 7 bases between them. The CDR3 consists of 12 residues. Per germline, CDR1 ENHRY and CDR2 SYGVKD. The CDR3, as DNA: TGTGCCATCAGTGAAGCAGGGTACGAGCAGTACTTC. The encoded protein is CAISEAGYEQYF.

This sequence joins TRBV7-8 and TRBJ2-3, with 7 bases lining up with TRBD2. The germline CDR1 and CDR2 sequences are SGHVS and FQNEAQ. With V trimmed by 0 bases and J by 4 bases, 7 bases remained unmatched. The CDR3 runs 16 residues. CDR3 sequence: CASSLAAAGVPDTQYF. The CDR3 nucleotides read TGTGCCAGCAGCTTAGCGGCGGCGGGAGTACCAGATACGCAGTATTTT.

This sequence joins TRBV19 and TRBJ1-5; unclear D gene. The CDR3 is 14 residues long. CDR1 LNHDA and CDR2 SQIVND come from the germline V gene (reference sequence). The V end was cut by 3 bases, the J end by 3 bases, with 9 bases between. In nucleotides, the CDR3 is TGTGCCAGTAGTATGGCCAGAAACAATCAGCCCCAGCATTTT. This encodes CASSMARNNQPQHF.

V usage is TRBV9 and J usage is TRBJ2-2; 8 bases agree with TRBD1. Trimming removed 0 bases from V and 6 bases from J; junction bases left unmatched: 7. The CDR3 totals 16 residues. Looked up from germline, CDR1 is SGDLS and CDR2 is YYNGEE. CDR3 protein: CASSVATGGRAGELFF. DNA of the CDR3: TGTGCCAGCAGCGTAGCTACAGGGGGGAGAGCCGGGGAGCTGTTTTTT.

The chain's CDR3 is CASSRGGRDTQYF. The CDR3 nucleotides are TGTGCCAGCAGCCGAGGGGGCCGAGATACGCAGTATTTT. The J gene is TRBJ2-3, the V gene TRBV7-2; 7 positions agree with TRBD1. Germline V gene lookup returns CDR1 SGHTA and CDR2 FQGNSA. V shed 5 bases, J shed 5 bases, and the junction held 4 bases outside the gene matches. CDR3 length equals 13 residues.

This chain joins TRBV5-1 and TRBJ2-3; tentative D call: TRBD1 (6 bases). Trimming cost V 4 bases and J 4 bases, with 16 bases left between them. Germline CDR1 SGHRS, CDR2 YFSETQ. CDR3 length: 15 amino acids. CDR3 in amino acids: CASSEGQGKADTQYF. CDR3 nucleotides: TGCGCCAGCAGCGAAGGGCAGGGGAAGGCAGATACGCAGTATTTT.

This clone was seen once. V and J are TRBV18 and TRBJ2-7, with 8 bases aligning to TRBD1. The junction had 7 bases not matched to a gene; V was cut back by 3 bases and J by 6 bases. Per germline, CDR1 KGHSH and CDR2 LQKENI. This CDR3 has 14 amino acids. CDR3 nucleotides: TGTGCCAGCTCACCTTCCGGACAGGGCGGCGAGCAGTACTTC. It encodes CASSPSGQGGEQYF. The full variable domain, completed using reference TRBV18 and TRBJ2-7, is NAGVMQNPRHLVRRRGQEARLRCSPMKGHSHVYWYRQLPEEGLKFMVYLQKENIIDESGMPKERFSAEFPKEGPSILRIQQVVRGDSAAYFCASSPSGQGGEQYFGPGTRLTVT.

Worth noting for this clone: The junction departs from germline at one end; a sequencing error may be responsible. The V call is TRBV7-7, the J call TRBJ2-3; TRBD2 matches at 13 bases. This CDR3 has 16 residues. Germline CDR1 SSHAT, CDR2 FNYEAQ (reference sequence). The CDR3 coding sequence is TGTGCTAGCAGCAACGGACTAGCGGGAGTGTCGGATACGCAGTATTTT. It yields the protein CASSNGLAGVSDTQYF.

This rearrangement joins TRBV15 to TRBJ2-3, with D possibly being TRBD1 (6 bases). CDR3 size: 15 residues. In germline, CDR1 is LNHNV, CDR2 YYDKDF (reference sequence). Trimming left V 8 bases short and J 3 bases short, with 18 bases between. The CDR3 sequence is CATGNLRGRTDTQYF. The CDR3 DNA reads TGTGCCACCGGCAACCTCAGGGGCAGGACAGATACGCAGTATTTT.

The chain uses TRBV5-1 and TRBJ2-5; TRBD1 agrees at 8 bases. The CDR3 runs 16 residues. The V and J ends lost 4 bases and 4 bases, in that order; junction bases with no gene match: 12. Germline values: CDR1 SGHRS, CDR2 YFSETQ. DNA of the CDR3: TGCGCCAGCAGCCGACAGGGGTCCGCAAAAGGAGAGACCCAGTACTTC. Protein: CASSRQGSAKGETQYF. The whole variable domain, filled in from reference TRBV5-1 and TRBJ2-5, reads KAGVTQTPRYLIKTRGQQVTLSCSPISGHRSVSWYQQTPGQGLQFLFEYFSETQRNKGNFPGRFSGRQFSNSRSEMNVSTLELGDSALYLCASSRQGSAKGETQYFGPGTRLLVL.

The CDR3 region is CASRYRGPSSYEQYF. The CDR3 bases are TGTGCCAGCAGATACAGGGGGCCAAGCTCCTACGAGCAGTACTTC. The chain employs TRBV27 and TRBJ2-7, with 9 bases matching TRBD1. Trimming took 6 bases from V and 0 from J; bases not matched to a gene: 6. Germline V gives CDR1 MNHEY, CDR2 SMNVEV (reference sequence). The CDR3 has 15 amino acids.

Details on this clone: Other DNA sequences in this sample translate to the same CDR3. The rearrangement uses TRBV15 and TRBJ2-7; D is possibly TRBD2 (5 bases). Trimming took off 0 bases at V and 0 bases at J, with 6 bases between the two ends. Germline V CDR1 and CDR2: LNHNV, YYDKDF (reference sequence). This CDR3 has 14 amino acids. DNA of the CDR3: TGTGCCACCAGCAGAGATCTAGCCTCCTACGAGCAGTACTTC. Translation: CATSRDLASYEQYF. The variable domain in full, with the rest retrieved from reference TRBV15 and TRBJ2-7, is DAMVIQNPRYQVTQFGKPVTLSCSQTLNHNVMYWYQQKSSQAPKLLFHYYDKDFNNEADTPDNFQSRRPNTSFCFLDIRSPGLGDTAMYLCATSRDLASYEQYFGPGTRLTVT.

The rearrangement joins TRBV11-3 to TRBJ2-1; 8 bases agree with TRBD1. The CDR3 has 14 amino acids. The ends lost 3 bases at V and 7 bases at J; junction bases unmatched: 5. The germline CDR1 and CDR2 sequences are SGHNT and YENEEA. The CDR3 nucleotides read TGTGCCAGCAGCTTCAGGGGGCGGAGAAATGAGCAGTTCTTC. This codes for CASSFRGRRNEQFF.

This clone was recorded once. CDR3 sequence reads: CASSLQGRDNQPQHF. The DNA of the CDR3 is TGTGCCAGCAGCTTGCAAGGGCGGGACAATCAGCCCCAGCATTTT. The V and J genes are TRBV5-6 and TRBJ1-5; D unclear. The CDR3 loop spans 15 amino acids. Germline CDR1 reads SGHDT; CDR2 reads YYEEEE. Trimming shortened V by 1 base and J by 3 bases, and 11 bases separated the two germline ends.

This clone was seen just once. The chain carries TRBV6-5 and TRBJ2-1; TRBD2 aligns across 12 bases. CDR3 size: 16 residues. J lost 4 bases, V lost 2 bases, and 3 bases had no gene match. The germline V gene has CDR1 MNHEY and CDR2 SVGAGI. The CDR3 region is CASSYQLAGGYNEQFF. In DNA, the CDR3 is TGTGCCAGCAGTTACCAGCTAGCGGGGGGGTACAATGAGCAGTTCTTC.

V usage is TRBV6-5 and J usage is TRBJ2-1; a possible D gene is TRBD2 (5 bases). Trimming stripped 11 bases from V and 7 bases from J, with 21 bases between. Per germline, CDR1 MNHEY and CDR2 SVGAGI. This CDR3 has 14 residues. The CDR3 loop reads CAVLDSSSSNEQFF. CDR3 sequence (DNA): TGTGCCGTGTTAGACTCTAGCTCATCGAATGAGCAGTTCTTC.

The rearrangement joins TRBV9 to TRBJ1-2; D unclear. V lost 0 bases and J 6 bases, leaving 15 bases between the germline ends. The CDR3 sequence is 15 residues long. In germline, CDR1 is SGDLS, CDR2 YYNGEE. The DNA of the CDR3 is TGTGCCAGCAGCGTAGAGGAGGTGCCTACCCATGGCTACACCTTC. Protein sequence: CASSVEEVPTHGYTF.

This clone was recorded only once. The CDR3 spells CASSLPGGGEKLFF. In nucleotides, the CDR3 is TGCGCCAGCAGCTTGCCAGGGGGTGGTGAAAAACTGTTTTTT. This sequence joins TRBV5-1 and TRBJ1-4; 7 bases are shared with TRBD1. CDR1 and CDR2 (germline): SGHRS, YFSETQ. The V and J ends lost 1 base and 7 bases, in that order; junction bases with no gene match: 4. The CDR3 covers 14 residues. Using reference TRBV5-1 and TRBJ1-4 for the parts outside the CDR3, the full variable domain is KAGVTQTPRYLIKTRGQQVTLSCSPISGHRSVSWYQQTPGQGLQFLFEYFSETQRNKGNFPGRFSGRQFSNSRSEMNVSTLELGDSALYLCASSLPGGGEKLFFGSGTQLSVL.